The 30 T cell receptor beta chains in this list originate from one sample, sequenced in a study of CD8 T cells in ankylosing spondylitis. TCRdb ran MiXCR on the 5' RACE reads and lists one entry per CDR3 protein. This sample has roughly 130,000 distinct CDR3 sequences; roughly 8.4% occur once, and the top ten carry 7.3%. The sequenced sample was synovial fluid, either unsorted or a sorted T cell fraction (not recorded which). Receptor source: a male donor with ankylosing spondylitis.

There are many counts of this clonotype. The J gene is TRBJ2-1, the V gene TRBV7-2; D is uncertain. With 5 bases removed from V and 5 bases from J, the gap between germline ends came to 7 bases. Per germline, CDR1 SGHTA and CDR2 FQGNSA. The CDR3 spans 12 residues. The CDR3 loop is CASSPYNNEQFF. For the CDR3, the DNA is TGTGCCAGCAGCCCGTACAACAATGAGCAGTTCTTC.

This clonotype has ten or more counts. Here the CDR3 DNA reads TGTGCCAGCAGTTACCCGGAGGGGCTTGGGGCTTTCTTT. This gives the protein CASSYPEGLGAFF. The V call is TRBV6-6, the J call TRBJ1-1; D perhaps matches TRBD1 (5 bases). CDR3 length equals 13 residues. Germline-derived CDR1 and CDR2 are MNHNY and SVGAGI (reference sequence). V lost 2 bases, J lost 11 bases, and 15 bases lay in between.

In this sample, this clonotype turned up a few times. Sequence at one end of the junction differs from germline and may be a read error. The chain links TRBV20-1 to TRBJ2-7; the D call may be TRBD1 or TRBD2 (5 bases each). CDR1 and CDR2 from the germline V gene are DFQATT and SNEGSKA (reference sequence). The CDR3 spans 17 residues. The CDR3 sequence is CCALHPSGTRSSYEQYF. As DNA, the CDR3 is TGCTGTGCCCTACACCCCTCCGGGACCAGAAGCTCCTACGAGCAGTACTTC.

The chain links TRBV5-1 to TRBJ2-3, with D possibly being TRBD2 (6 bases). The CDR3 spans 15 residues. V lost 4 bases and J 0 bases, leaving 12 bases between the germline ends. Germline CDR1 reads SGHRS; CDR2 reads YFSETQ. CDR3: CASSAWEASTDTQYF. In DNA, the CDR3 is TGCGCCAGCAGCGCCTGGGAGGCTAGCACAGATACGCAGTATTTT.

This clonotype has only a few counts. This chain joins TRBV7-2 and TRBJ2-2; tentative D call: TRBD2 (6 bases). V lost 5 bases and J lost 2, with 12 bases in between. The CDR3 covers 15 residues. CDR1 and CDR2 from the germline V gene are SGHTA and FQGNSA. This CDR3 is CASSREWLNTGELFF. For the CDR3, the DNA is TGTGCCAGCAGCCGGGAGTGGCTCAACACCGGGGAGCTGTTTTTT.

This clonotype was counted between two and nine times. The gene calls are TRBV7-2 and TRBJ1-6; D possibly corresponds to TRBD1 (5 bases). CDR1 and CDR2 (germline): SGHTA, FQGNSA. CDR3 length: 15 amino acids. Trimming shortened V by 5 bases and J by 9 bases, and 17 bases separated the two germline ends. CDR3 nucleotides: TGTGCCAGCAGCCCCCAGGGTGTGACTGGTTCACCCCTCCACTTT. Protein sequence: CASSPQGVTGSPLHF. The whole variable domain, remainder taken from reference TRBV7-2 and TRBJ1-6, is GAGVSQSPSNKVTEKGKDVELRCDPISGHTALYWYRQSLGQGLEFLIYFQGNSAPDKSGLPSDRFSAERTGGSVSTLTIQRTQQEDSAVYLCASSPQGVTGSPLHFGNGTRLTVT.

This clonotype was detected many times. This CDR3 is CASSPGLAYQETQYF. The CDR3 coding sequence is TGTGCCAGCAGTCCCGGTTTGGCGTACCAAGAGACCCAGTACTTC. This chain links TRBV28 with TRBJ2-5; D unclear. CDR1 MDHEN and CDR2 SYDVKM come from the germline V gene. The CDR3 is 15 amino acids. The V end was cut by 5 bases, the J end by 0 bases, with 13 bases between.

This clonotype was recorded a few times. This chain uses TRBV10-3 with TRBJ2-5; 7 positions agree with TRBD1. This CDR3 contains 13 residues. Germline lookup yields CDR1 ENHRY and CDR2 SYGVKD. The trim removed 4 bases at V and 4 bases at J, leaving 3 bases unmatched. As DNA, the CDR3 is TGTGCCATCAGTGTACAGGGGAGAGAGACCCAGTACTTC. Translation gives CAISVQGRETQYF.

This clonotype came up a few times. The rearrangement links TRBV6-1 to TRBJ2-7, with a tentative D call TRBD1 (6 bases). The CDR3 runs to 16 residues. Trimming removed 3 bases from V and 9 bases from J, with 24 bases in between. CDR1 and CDR2 (germline): MNHNS, SASEGT. The CDR3 protein is CASSEGQGGGRRRQYF. The CDR3 nucleotides are TGTGCCAGCAGTGAGGGACAAGGAGGAGGACGGCGAAGGCAGTACTTC.

The chain uses TRBV7-9 and TRBJ2-3, with 12 bases identical to TRBD2. CDR1 and CDR2 from the germline V gene are SEHNR and FQNEAQ (reference sequence). This CDR3 is built from 15 residues. J lost 6 bases, V lost 5 bases, and 6 bases had no gene match. CDR3 region: CASSPGLAGWDTQYF. The CDR3 DNA follows: TGTGCCAGCAGCCCCGGACTAGCGGGATGGGATACGCAGTATTTT.

The table lists this clonotype with a few counts. The chain is built from TRBV20-1 and TRBJ1-1, with a tentative D call TRBD1 (5 bases). Germline CDR1 DFQATT, CDR2 SNEGSKA (reference sequence). V lost 5 bases and J lost 1, with 32 bases in between. CDR3 length equals 20 residues. The CDR3 here is CSAPTPTSKPGQGSNTEAFF. As DNA, the CDR3 is TGCAGTGCTCCCACCCCAACGAGCAAGCCGGGCCAGGGATCGAACACTGAAGCTTTCTTT.

In this sample, this clonotype turned up many times. The chain is built from TRBV18 and TRBJ2-1; 9 positions agree with TRBD2. In germline, CDR1 is KGHSH, CDR2 LQKENI. The CDR3 sequence is 16 residues long. Unmatched junction bases numbered 5, after V lost 0 bases and J lost 5 bases. CDR3 residues: CASSPPSGGTDNEQFF. CDR3 DNA: TGTGCCAGCTCACCACCAAGCGGGGGGACGGACAATGAGCAGTTCTTC.

This clonotype has a handful of counts. The chain employs TRBV3-1 and TRBJ2-7; 8 positions match TRBD2. CDR3 length equals 15 residues. Germline CDR1 reads LGHDT; CDR2 reads YNNKEL (reference sequence). V trimming: 7 bases; J trimming: 0 bases; junction bases outside the gene matches: 8. CDR3: CASTLLAESSYEQYF. For the CDR3, the DNA is TGTGCCAGCACCTTACTAGCGGAGAGCTCCTACGAGCAGTACTTC.

This clonotype was seen a handful of times. The junction does not match germline at one end; this may be a read error. The chain employs TRBV7-9 and TRBJ1-2; TRBD1 aligns across 7 bases. Germline CDR1 reads SEHNR; CDR2 reads FQNEAQ (reference sequence). There are 13 residues in the CDR3. The CDR3 spells CASSFSGTDTGVF. CDR3 DNA sequence: TGTGCCAGCAGCTTTTCCGGGACAGATACGGGGGTGTTC.

V and J are TRBV3-1 and TRBJ2-7; the D is unclear. V was clipped by 0 bases and J by 1 base, with 7 bases between them. The CDR3 loop spans 14 amino acids. Germline V gene lookup returns CDR1 LGHDT and CDR2 YNNKEL (reference sequence). The CDR3 coding sequence is TGTGCCAGCAGCCAAGAACCGACTTCCTACGAGCAGTACTTC. Protein sequence: CASSQEPTSYEQYF.

This clonotype was detected many times. The chain has TRBV20-1 and TRBJ1-1; D gene unclear. Germline-derived CDR1 and CDR2 are DFQATT and SNEGSKA (reference sequence). The CDR3 covers 13 residues. V was clipped by 5 bases and J by 6 bases, with 16 bases between them. CDR3 in amino acids: CSAPTVPGAEAFF. The CDR3 coding sequence is TGCAGTGCTCCCACGGTTCCTGGGGCTGAAGCTTTCTTT.

This clonotype was detected a few times. The chain recombines TRBV25-1 with TRBJ2-1, with D possibly TRBD1 on 5 matching bases. V was clipped by 0 bases and J by 0 bases, with 18 bases between them. The CDR3 contains 19 residues. Germline CDR1 reads MGHDK; CDR2 reads SYGVNS. CDR3: CASSEYLPHQQGSYNEQFF. In nucleotides, the CDR3 is TGTGCCAGCAGTGAATATCTCCCGCACCAGCAGGGCTCCTACAATGAGCAGTTCTTC.

This clonotype has ten or more counts. The V call is TRBV10-3, the J call TRBJ1-5; a weak D match, TRBD1 (5 bases). The CDR3 extends over 12 amino acids. Germline assignment: CDR1 ENHRY and CDR2 SYGVKD. The CDR3 here is CASGGSNQPQHF. Written as DNA, the CDR3 is TGTGCTTCGGGGGGAAGCAATCAGCCCCAGCATTTT.

This clonotype was seen repeatedly, ten times or more. V is TRBV7-9 and J is TRBJ2-3; tentative D call: TRBD1 (5 bases). CDR3 size: 15 residues. Trimming removed 7 bases from V and 2 bases from J, with 16 bases in between. The V gene's germline CDR1 is SEHNR and CDR2 FQNEAQ (reference sequence). The DNA of the CDR3 is TGTGCCAGCACCAGGTGGGGCGGAGACACAGATACGCAGTATTTT. This translates into CASTRWGGDTDTQYF.

This clonotype was seen only a few times. V and J are TRBV20-1 and TRBJ1-6; no clear D gene. Trimming took 3 bases from V and 15 from J, leaving 15 bases between them. This CDR3 region has 12 residues. The germline CDR1 and CDR2 sequences are DFQATT and SNEGSKA (reference sequence). CDR3 nucleotide sequence: TGCAGTGCTAGTAAAGGGCCCCGTGACCTCCACTTT. Its protein product is CSASKGPRDLHF.

CDR3 nucleotide sequence: TGTGCCAGCAGTCCAAGGGGGCTAGCGATGAACACTGAAGCTTTCTTT. Its translation is CASSPRGLAMNTEAFF. The V and J genes are TRBV12-3 or TRBV12-4 and TRBJ1-1; TRBD1 matches 7 bases. This CDR3 region has 16 residues. J lost 0 bases, V lost 5 bases, and 9 bases had no gene match.

At least ten counts were recorded for this clonotype. The V and J genes are TRBV11-2 and TRBJ2-2; 7 nucleotides line up with TRBD1. Germline V lookup: CDR1 SGHAT, CDR2 FQNNGV. V gave up 4 bases and J gave up 7 bases; unmatched junction bases: 6. The CDR3 extends over 14 amino acids. The CDR3 loop is CASSSRQGRGELFF. The CDR3 DNA is TGTGCCAGCAGCTCTCGACAGGGCCGCGGGGAGCTGTTTTTT.

This rearrangement joins TRBV11-2 to TRBJ2-7, with 14 positions matching TRBD2. Looked up from germline, CDR1 is SGHAT and CDR2 is FQNNGV. Unmatched junction bases numbered 3, after V lost 5 bases and J lost 6 bases. The CDR3 is 14 amino acids. The CDR3 sequence is CASSGGLAGVEQYF. The CDR3 DNA sequence: TGTGCCAGCAGCGGGGGACTAGCGGGAGTCGAGCAGTACTTC.

This clonotype came up many times. J is TRBJ1-1 and V is TRBV5-1, with unresolved D. V gave up 3 bases and J gave up 3 bases, with 15 bases separating them. Germline-derived CDR1 and CDR2 are SGHRS and YFSETQ. The CDR3 covers 15 residues. The chain's CDR3 is CASSSSTTRDTEAFF. The CDR3 nucleotides are TGCGCCAGCAGCTCCTCCACCACGAGGGACACTGAAGCTTTCTTT.

This chain connects TRBV5-6 to TRBJ1-5, with unresolved D. Trimming stripped 1 base from V and 1 base from J, with 9 bases between. The germline gives CDR1 SGHDT, CDR2 YYEEEE. This CDR3 contains 15 residues. The CDR3 reads CASSLWGISNQPQHF. DNA for the CDR3: TGTGCCAGCAGCTTGTGGGGTATCAGCAATCAGCCCCAGCATTTT.

This clonotype has at least ten counts. This rearrangement joins TRBV5-1 to TRBJ2-3; tentative D call: TRBD1 (5 bases). This CDR3 spans 14 amino acids. CDR1 and CDR2 (germline): SGHRS, YFSETQ. V lost 0 bases to trimming and J lost 8 bases, with 13 bases between them. As DNA, the CDR3 is TGCGCCAGCAGCTTGGGGACGGGCCAGGGTACGCAGTATTTT. Protein sequence: CASSLGTGQGTQYF.

This clonotype was observed many times. This chain uses TRBV5-1 with TRBJ1-4, with 9 bases matching TRBD1. The CDR3 contains 15 residues. Unmatched junction bases numbered 6, after V lost 4 bases and J lost 5 bases. CDR1 is SGHRS and CDR2 is YFSETQ in the germline V gene. Here the CDR3 reads CASSIGGTGNEKLFF. The DNA for the CDR3 is TGCGCCAGCAGCATCGGCGGGACAGGGAATGAAAAACTGTTTTTT.

This clonotype was seen at least ten times. The J gene is TRBJ2-1, the V gene TRBV5-4; perhaps TRBD2 as D (6 bases). Between the trimmed V and J ends, which lost 2 bases and 0 bases, there was a span of 9 bases. The germline CDR1 and CDR2 sequences are SGHNT and YYREEE (reference sequence). The CDR3 has 15 amino acids. CDR3 nucleotides: TGTGCCAGCAGCTTTGCGGGACTCTCCTACAATGAGCAGTTCTTC. It translates to CASSFAGLSYNEQFF.

The J gene is TRBJ2-3, the V gene TRBV27; D possibly corresponds to TRBD1 (6 bases). Trimming stripped 7 bases from V and 0 bases from J, with 11 bases between. CDR1 is MNHEY and CDR2 is SMNVEV in the germline V gene (reference sequence). There are 14 residues in the CDR3. The CDR3 DNA is TGTGCCAGCATGGGGGCCATTAGCACAGATACGCAGTATTTT. It translates to CASMGAISTDTQYF.

This clonotype was seen many times. The chain is built from TRBV20-1 and TRBJ2-1, with D perhaps TRBD1 or TRBD2 (5 bases each). Deletions cut 2 bases from V and 6 bases from J, with 17 bases between. CDR1 is DFQATT and CDR2 is SNEGSKA in the germline V gene (reference sequence). This CDR3 has 15 residues. The CDR3 sequence: CSARPGMGLGNEQFF. The CDR3 nucleotides read TGCAGTGCTAGACCCGGGATGGGGCTCGGCAATGAGCAGTTCTTC.